One sample yielded the 19 T cell receptor beta chains listed below, sequenced in a study of cytomegalovirus exposure and HLA in healthy donors. Both 60 Vbeta primers and 13 Jbeta primers went into the PCR. The protocol was immunoSEQ multiplex PCR, while the TCRdb copy is restricted to in-frame clones and leaves out a portion. The sample has 120,000 or so clones; over 60% are singletons. The sequenced sample was PBMCs. These receptors were taken from a female donor in good health and CMV-seronegative.

This clone was detected only a few times. The chain carries TRBV9 and TRBJ1-1; no clear D gene. Germline CDR1 SGDLS, CDR2 YYNGEE. The V end was cut by 2 bases, the J end by 0 bases, with 8 bases between. The CDR3 spans 14 residues. The CDR3 region is CASSVEPMNTEAFF. CDR3 DNA: TGTGCCAGCAGCGTTGAGCCTATGAACACTGAAGCTTTCTTT.

Note on this clone: An end of the junction does not agree with germline; a read error may underlie this. The rearrangement joins TRBV7-9 to TRBJ2-5; 10 nucleotides match TRBD2. Germline V lookup: CDR1 SEHNR, CDR2 FQNEAQ (reference sequence). The CDR3 extends over 14 amino acids. The CDR3 DNA follows: TGTGCCAGCAGCGTAGCTAGCGGGGGACAGACCCAGTACTTC. It is translated as CASSVASGGQTQYF.

The chain recombines TRBV5-6 with TRBJ2-1, with no clear D. V lost 1 base and J 2 bases, leaving 10 bases between the germline ends. The CDR3 length is 15 residues. The germline CDR1 and CDR2 sequences are SGHDT and YYEEEE. The DNA of the CDR3 is TGTGCCAGCAGCTTGTTCCAGACTCCCTACAATGAGCAGTTCTTC. It yields the protein CASSLFQTPYNEQFF.

The genes are TRBV30 and TRBJ1-1, with 8 bases that match TRBD1. Germline trimming cut 0 bases from V and 7 bases from J; bases unmatched to any gene: 1. Germline V gives CDR1 GTSNPN, CDR2 SVGIG (reference sequence). The CDR3 has 12 residues. CDR3 nucleotide sequence: TGTGCCTGGAGTGTACAGGGGGTTGAAGCTTTCTTT. Translated, it gives CAWSVQGVEAFF.

V and J are TRBV19 and TRBJ2-1, with 9 bases lining up with TRBD2. The trim removed 2 bases at V and 9 bases at J, leaving 14 bases unmatched. Germline-derived CDR1 and CDR2 are LNHDA and SQIVND (reference sequence). The CDR3 has 17 residues. CDR3 DNA sequence: TGTGCCAGTAGTATAACCCCGCCGTGGGCGGGAGGGGGTGAGCAGTTCTTC. Amino acids: CASSITPPWAGGGEQFF.

The V and J genes are TRBV9 and TRBJ2-1; perhaps TRBD2 as D (5 bases). Between the trimmed V and J ends, which lost 1 base and 5 bases, there was a span of 16 bases. Germline V gene sequence: CDR1 SGDLS, CDR2 YYNGEE. This CDR3 spans 16 amino acids. CDR3 sequence reads: CASSVTGTRLNNEQFF. CDR3 nucleotides: TGTGCCAGCAGCGTAACGGGTACTAGACTTAACAATGAGCAGTTCTTC.

V and J are TRBV2 and TRBJ2-7, with 9 nucleotides matching TRBD2. Trimming removed 7 bases from V and 6 bases from J; junction bases left unmatched: 7. This CDR3 has 13 amino acids. Germline V CDR1 and CDR2: SNHLY, FYNNEI. As DNA, the CDR3 is TGTGCCAGCATGCGGGAGGGCCCCCTCGAGCAGTACTTC. This translates into CASMREGPLEQYF. Complete variable domain (other parts from reference TRBV2 and TRBJ2-7): EPEVTQTPSHQVTQMGQEVILRCVPISNHLYFYWYRQILGQKVEFLVSFYNNEISEKSEIFDDQFSVERPDGSNFTLKIRSTKLEDSAMYFCASMREGPLEQYFGPGTRLTVT.

This chain links TRBV2 with TRBJ2-2, with D perhaps TRBD2 (6 bases). The germline V and J ends were trimmed by 5 bases and 2 bases, with 12 bases remaining between them. CDR1 is SNHLY, CDR2 FYNNEI, per germline. The CDR3 is made up of 15 amino acids. CDR3 DNA: TGTGCCAGCAGTAAGGACTATTCAAACACCGGGGAGCTGTTTTTT. Translating gives CASSKDYSNTGELFF.

This clone showed up just a few times. The junction shows a germline mismatch at one end, possibly a read error. The rearrangement joins TRBV28 to TRBJ2-3; 8 bases map to TRBD1. Germline CDR1 reads MDHEN; CDR2 reads SYDVKM. The CDR3 spans 12 residues. In DNA form, the CDR3 reads TGCGCAAGGACAGGGATGAAGGATACGCAGTATTTT. Amino acids: CARTGMKDTQYF.

The V and J genes are TRBV7-9 and TRBJ2-7; the match to TRBD2 covers 13 bases. The CDR3 is 15 amino acids. Trimming at V came to 6 bases and at J to 5 bases, leaving 7 bases not matched to a gene. Germline assignment: CDR1 SEHNR and CDR2 FQNEAQ (reference sequence). The CDR3 bases are TGTGCCAGCAGTTACGGGACTAGCGGGGCAGACGAGCAGTACTTC. It encodes CASSYGTSGADEQYF.

This chain connects TRBV5-1 to TRBJ2-1; D not resolved. The V gene's germline CDR1 is SGHRS and CDR2 YFSETQ. The CDR3 has 15 residues. V gave up 2 bases and J gave up 8 bases, with 17 bases separating them. The CDR3 DNA follows: TGCGCCAGCAGCTTAAACCCCAGCAGCCGGGATGAGCAGTTCTTC. Residues: CASSLNPSSRDEQFF.

The rearrangement uses TRBV11-2 and TRBJ2-5; the match to TRBD2 covers 7 bases. This CDR3 is built from 13 residues. J lost 11 bases, V lost 1 base, and 7 bases had no gene match. Germline V gene lookup returns CDR1 SGHAT and CDR2 FQNNGV. As DNA, the CDR3 is TGTGCCAGCAGCTTAGCTTTTGCGGGAGAGCAGTACTTC. As protein: CASSLAFAGEQYF.

The chain employs TRBV28 and TRBJ1-5, with D possibly matching TRBD1 (6 bases). The CDR3 extends over 15 amino acids. In germline, CDR1 is MDHEN, CDR2 SYDVKM. V lost 3 bases to trimming and J lost 7 bases, with 16 bases between them. The CDR3 here is CASSFSRQGTQPQHF. CDR3 nucleotides: TGTGCCAGCAGTTTTTCGCGCCAGGGGACGCAGCCCCAGCATTTT.

The V and J genes are TRBV6-6 and TRBJ1-5; possibly TRBD1 for D (6 bases). Germline V gene lookup returns CDR1 MNHNY and CDR2 SVGAGI (reference sequence). The ends were cut back, 6 bases at V and 0 bases at J, with 15 bases in the middle. This CDR3 has 16 amino acids. The CDR3 region is CASRCGGPLSNQPQHF. The CDR3 DNA is TGTGCCAGCAGATGTGGGGGCCCTCTTAGCAATCAGCCCCAGCATTTT.

This chain connects TRBV7-9 to TRBJ1-5, with D possibly matching TRBD1 (6 bases). Germline V gene lookup returns CDR1 SEHNR and CDR2 FQNEAQ (reference sequence). The CDR3 loop spans 14 amino acids. Trimming shortened V by 5 bases and J by 3 bases, and 11 bases separated the two germline ends. The CDR3: CASSEGQFNQPQHF. The CDR3 DNA follows: TGTGCCAGCAGCGAGGGACAATTCAATCAGCCCCAGCATTTT.

This clone was counted a few times. The chain couples TRBV9 to TRBJ2-1, with 7 bases matching TRBD1. Germline lookup yields CDR1 SGDLS and CDR2 YYNGEE. V lost 2 bases and J lost 9; bases outside the gene matches: 5. CDR3 length equals 13 residues. The chain's CDR3 is CASSVRTGGEQFF. CDR3 nucleotide sequence: TGTGCCAGCAGCGTTCGGACAGGCGGTGAGCAGTTCTTC.

This clone was seen just once. The chain has TRBV9 and TRBJ1-1; D may be TRBD1 (6 bases). The CDR3 has 14 residues. Germline CDR1 is SGDLS and CDR2 is YYNGEE. Trimming left V 4 bases short and J 0 bases short, with 10 bases between. The DNA of the CDR3 is TGTGCCAGCAGCCGGGGACACCTGAACACTGAAGCTTTCTTT. Translation gives CASSRGHLNTEAFF.

The gene calls are TRBV5-6 and TRBJ2-7, with TRBD2 as a possible D gene (5 bases). V was cut by 0 bases and J by 5 bases, with 9 bases left in between. CDR3 size: 13 residues. Germline V gene lookup returns CDR1 SGHDT and CDR2 YYEEEE. Here the CDR3 reads CASSLAPRDEQYF. The CDR3 DNA sequence: TGTGCCAGCAGCTTGGCCCCGAGGGACGAGCAGTACTTC.

The table lists this clone with a few counts. The genes are TRBV2 and TRBJ1-2, with TRBD1 matching over 9 bases. Germline lookup yields CDR1 SNHLY and CDR2 FYNNEI. The length of the CDR3 is 13 residues. The V and J ends lost 7 bases and 8 bases, in that order; junction bases with no gene match: 8. The chain's CDR3 is CASTRDRVGGYTF. DNA for the CDR3: TGTGCCAGCACCCGGGACAGGGTGGGCGGCTACACCTTC. Supplemented by reference TRBV2 and TRBJ1-2, the full variable domain reads EPEVTQTPSHQVTQMGQEVILRCVPISNHLYFYWYRQILGQKVEFLVSFYNNEISEKSEIFDDQFSVERPDGSNFTLKIRSTKLEDSAMYFCASTRDRVGGYTFGSGTRLTVV.